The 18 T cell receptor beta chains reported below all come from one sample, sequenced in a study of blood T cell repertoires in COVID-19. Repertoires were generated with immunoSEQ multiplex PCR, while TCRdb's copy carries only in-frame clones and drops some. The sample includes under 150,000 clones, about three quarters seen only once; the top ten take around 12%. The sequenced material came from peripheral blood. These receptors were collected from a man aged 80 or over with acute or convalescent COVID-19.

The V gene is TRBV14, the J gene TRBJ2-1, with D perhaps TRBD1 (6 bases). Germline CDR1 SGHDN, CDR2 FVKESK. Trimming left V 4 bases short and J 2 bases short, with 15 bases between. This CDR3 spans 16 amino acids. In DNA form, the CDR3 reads TGTGCCAGCAGCCGAACGCAGGGGTCGACCTACAATGAGCAGTTCTTC. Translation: CASSRTQGSTYNEQFF.

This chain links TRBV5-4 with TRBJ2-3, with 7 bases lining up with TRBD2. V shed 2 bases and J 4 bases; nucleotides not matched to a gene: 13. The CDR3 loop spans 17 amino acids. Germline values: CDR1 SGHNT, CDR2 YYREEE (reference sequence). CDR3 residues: CASSLRLAQGRADTQYF. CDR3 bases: TGTGCCAGCAGCTTACGACTAGCCCAAGGAAGGGCAGATACGCAGTATTTT.

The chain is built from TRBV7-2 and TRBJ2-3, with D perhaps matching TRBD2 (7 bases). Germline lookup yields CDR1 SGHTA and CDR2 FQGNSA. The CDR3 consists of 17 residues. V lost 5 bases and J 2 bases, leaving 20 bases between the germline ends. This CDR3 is CASSPTGGRAPTDTQYF. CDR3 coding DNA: TGTGCCAGCAGCCCTACGGGGGGCAGGGCCCCCACAGATACGCAGTATTTT.

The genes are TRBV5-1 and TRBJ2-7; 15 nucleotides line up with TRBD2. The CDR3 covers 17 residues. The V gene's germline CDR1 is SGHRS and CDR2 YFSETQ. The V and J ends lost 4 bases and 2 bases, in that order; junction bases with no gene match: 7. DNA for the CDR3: TGCGCCAGCAGCGCCGGGACTAGCGGGGGGCTGACCTACGAGCAGTACTTC. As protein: CASSAGTSGGLTYEQYF.

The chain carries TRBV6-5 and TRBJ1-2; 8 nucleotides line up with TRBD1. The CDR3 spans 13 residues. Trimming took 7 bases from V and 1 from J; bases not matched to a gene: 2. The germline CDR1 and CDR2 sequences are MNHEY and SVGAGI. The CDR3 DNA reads TGTGCCAGCAAGACAGGGGTTAACTATGGCTACACCTTC. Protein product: CASKTGVNYGYTF.

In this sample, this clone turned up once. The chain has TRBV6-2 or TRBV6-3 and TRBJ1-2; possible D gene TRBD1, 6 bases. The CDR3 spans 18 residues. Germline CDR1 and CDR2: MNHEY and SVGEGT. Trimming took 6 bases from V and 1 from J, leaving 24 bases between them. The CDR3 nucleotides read TGTGCCAGCAGCCTCGAAAGGACAGTACCAAACCGTAACTATGGCTACACCTTC. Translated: CASSLERTVPNRNYGYTF.

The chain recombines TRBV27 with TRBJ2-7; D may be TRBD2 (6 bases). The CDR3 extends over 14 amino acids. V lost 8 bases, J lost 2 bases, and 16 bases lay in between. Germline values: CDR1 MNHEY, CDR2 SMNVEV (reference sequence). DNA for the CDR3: TGTGCCAGCTGTCCGCGGGGACCCACCTACGAGCAGTACTTC. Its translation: CASCPRGPTYEQYF.

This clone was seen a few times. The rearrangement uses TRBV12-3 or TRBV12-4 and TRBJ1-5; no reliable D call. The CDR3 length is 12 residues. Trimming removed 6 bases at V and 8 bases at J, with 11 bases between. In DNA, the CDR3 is TGTGCCAGCAGCCGGACTGGGAAGCCCCAGCATTTT. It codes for CASSRTGKPQHF.

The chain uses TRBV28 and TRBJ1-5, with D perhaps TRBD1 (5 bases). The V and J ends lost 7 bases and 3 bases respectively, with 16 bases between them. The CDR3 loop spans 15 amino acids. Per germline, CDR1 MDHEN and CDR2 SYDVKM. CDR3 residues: CASTPTGLNNQPQHF. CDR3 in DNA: TGTGCCAGCACCCCTACGGGACTGAACAATCAGCCCCAGCATTTT.

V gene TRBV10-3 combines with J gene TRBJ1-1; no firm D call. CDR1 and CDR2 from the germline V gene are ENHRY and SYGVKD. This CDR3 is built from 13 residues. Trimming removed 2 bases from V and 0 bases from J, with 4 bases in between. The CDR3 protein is CAISEDMNTEAFF. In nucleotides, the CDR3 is TGTGCCATCAGTGAGGACATGAACACTGAAGCTTTCTTT.

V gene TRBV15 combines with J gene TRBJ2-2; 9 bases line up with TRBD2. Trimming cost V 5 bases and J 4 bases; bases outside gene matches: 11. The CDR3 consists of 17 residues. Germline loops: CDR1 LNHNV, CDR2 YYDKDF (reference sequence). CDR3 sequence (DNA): TGTGCCACCAGCCCCAGCCAGATTAGCGGGGGCACCGGGGAGCTGTTTTTT. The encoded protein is CATSPSQISGGTGELFF.

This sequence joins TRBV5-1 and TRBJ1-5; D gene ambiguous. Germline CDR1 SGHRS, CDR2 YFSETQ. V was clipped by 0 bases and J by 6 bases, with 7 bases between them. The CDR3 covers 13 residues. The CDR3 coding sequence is TGCGCCAGCAGCTTGGCCGGAGGTCAGCCCCAGCATTTT. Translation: CASSLAGGQPQHF.

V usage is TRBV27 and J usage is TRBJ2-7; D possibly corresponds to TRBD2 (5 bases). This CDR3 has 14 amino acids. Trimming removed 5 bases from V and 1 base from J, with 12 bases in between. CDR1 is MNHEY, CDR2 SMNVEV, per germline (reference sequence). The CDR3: CASSPGLTSYEQYF. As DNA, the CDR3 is TGTGCCAGCAGTCCCGGACTTACTTCCTACGAGCAGTACTTC.

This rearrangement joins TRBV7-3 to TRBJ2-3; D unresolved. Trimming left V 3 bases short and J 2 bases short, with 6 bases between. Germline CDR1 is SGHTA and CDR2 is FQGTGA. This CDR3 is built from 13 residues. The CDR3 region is CASSLGYTDTQYF. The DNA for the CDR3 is TGTGCCAGCAGCTTGGGCTACACAGATACGCAGTATTTT.

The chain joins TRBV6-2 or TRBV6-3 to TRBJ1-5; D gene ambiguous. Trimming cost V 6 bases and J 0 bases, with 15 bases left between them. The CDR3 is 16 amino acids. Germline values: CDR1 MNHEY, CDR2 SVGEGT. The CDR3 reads CASSPSSLYSNQPQHF. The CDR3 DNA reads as TGTGCCAGCAGCCCCTCGAGTCTGTATAGCAATCAGCCCCAGCATTTT.

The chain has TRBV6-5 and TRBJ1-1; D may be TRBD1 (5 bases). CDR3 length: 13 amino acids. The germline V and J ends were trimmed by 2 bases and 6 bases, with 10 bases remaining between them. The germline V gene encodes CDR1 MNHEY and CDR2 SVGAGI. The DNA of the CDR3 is TGTGCCAGCAGTTACCTGGGGGGAGCTGAAGCTTTCTTT. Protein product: CASSYLGGAEAFF.

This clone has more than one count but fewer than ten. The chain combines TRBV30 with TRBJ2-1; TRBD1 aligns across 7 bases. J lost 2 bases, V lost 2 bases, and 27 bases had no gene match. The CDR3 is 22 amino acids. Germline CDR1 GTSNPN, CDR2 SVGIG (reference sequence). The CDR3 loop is CAWSLDSWGRGISYVTYNEQFF. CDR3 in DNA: TGTGCCTGGAGTCTGGACTCCTGGGGCAGGGGGATTTCGTATGTTACCTACAATGAGCAGTTCTTC.

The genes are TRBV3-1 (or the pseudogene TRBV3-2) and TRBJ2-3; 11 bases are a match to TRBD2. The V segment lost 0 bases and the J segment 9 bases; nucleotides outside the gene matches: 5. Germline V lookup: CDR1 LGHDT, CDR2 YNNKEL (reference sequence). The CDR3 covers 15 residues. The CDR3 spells CASSQDLAGGRTQYF. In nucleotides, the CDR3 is TGTGCCAGCAGCCAAGATCTAGCGGGGGGCCGAACGCAGTATTTT.